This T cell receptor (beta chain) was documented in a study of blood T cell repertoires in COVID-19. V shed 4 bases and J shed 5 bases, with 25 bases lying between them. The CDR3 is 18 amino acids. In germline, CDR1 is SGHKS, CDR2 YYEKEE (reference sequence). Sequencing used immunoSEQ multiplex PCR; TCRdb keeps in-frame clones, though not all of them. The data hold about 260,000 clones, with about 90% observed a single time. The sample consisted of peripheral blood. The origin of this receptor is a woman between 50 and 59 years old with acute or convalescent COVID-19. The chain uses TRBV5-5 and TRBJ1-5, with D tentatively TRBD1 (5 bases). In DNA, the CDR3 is TGTGCCAGCAGCCCACGATTCCGCGACAGTATAGGAGATCAGCCCCAGCATTTT. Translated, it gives CASSPRFRDSIGDQPQHF.